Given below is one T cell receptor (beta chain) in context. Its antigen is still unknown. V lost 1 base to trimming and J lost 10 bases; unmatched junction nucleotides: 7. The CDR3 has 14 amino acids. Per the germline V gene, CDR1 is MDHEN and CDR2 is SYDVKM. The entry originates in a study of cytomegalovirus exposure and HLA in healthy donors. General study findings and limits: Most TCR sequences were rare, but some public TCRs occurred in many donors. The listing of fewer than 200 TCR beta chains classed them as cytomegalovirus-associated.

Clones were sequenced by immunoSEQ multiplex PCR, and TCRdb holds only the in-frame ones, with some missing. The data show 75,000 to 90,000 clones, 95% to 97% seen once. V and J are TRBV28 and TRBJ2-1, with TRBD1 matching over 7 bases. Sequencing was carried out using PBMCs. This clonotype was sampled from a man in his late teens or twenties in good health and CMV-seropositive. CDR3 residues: CASSLSTGAREQFF. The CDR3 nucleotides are TGTGCCAGCAGTTTATCTACAGGGGCCCGCGAGCAGTTCTTC.